This T cell receptor (beta chain) was identified in a study of blood T cell repertoires in COVID-19. Participants were aged about 18 to 100 years from about two dozen US areas. Participants' own reports of clinical history determined their cohort assignment. During the 2 weeks before they entered the study, exposed participants had met someone with a PCR-confirmed or clinician-diagnosed COVID-19 case. In the study's own analysis: Reference gene primer amplification yielded estimated nucleated cell counts. Clones were sequenced by immunoSEQ multiplex PCR, and TCRdb holds only the in-frame ones, with some missing. V, J and clone size were drawn from that table, and D and trimming were deduced from the DNA. The sample holds about 280,000 clones, around 93% seen once. There are a few counts of this clone. Germline assignment: CDR1 MDHEN and CDR2 SYDVKM. The CDR3 has 14 amino acids. Between the trimmed V and J ends, which lost 3 bases and 8 bases, there was a span of 13 bases.

The chain is built from TRBV28 and TRBJ1-4, with D unclear. Sequenced input: PBMCs or T cells enriched from blood (not recorded which). This sequence originates from a man aged 35 to 55 who had been exposed to COVID-19. This CDR3 reads CASSFTSGREKLFF. CDR3 DNA: TGTGCCAGCAGTTTTACAAGCGGCCGAGAAAAACTGTTTTTT. Full variable domain (outside the CDR3, taken from reference TRBV28 and TRBJ1-4): DVKVTQSSRYLVKRTGEKVFLECVQDMDHENMFWYRQDPGLGLRLIYFSYDVKMKEKGDIPEGYSVSREKKERFSLILESASTNQTSMYLCASSFTSGREKLFFGSGTQLSVL.